A single sample gave rise to the 14 T cell receptor beta chains below, sequenced in a study of blood T cell repertoires in COVID-19. Produced via immunoSEQ multiplex PCR; TCRdb's table is partial and in-frame only. This table has about 100,000 clones, more than 70% appearing once. Material: peripheral blood. These receptors all come from a human donor in a cohort sampled during active COVID-19.

This chain links TRBV5-1 with TRBJ2-7, with a tentative D call TRBD2 (5 bases). Germline V gene data show CDR1 as SGHRS and CDR2 as YFSETQ. V shed 3 bases and J shed 6 bases, with 13 bases lying between them. This CDR3 spans 13 amino acids. The CDR3 region is CASSSGVGFEQYF. CDR3 nucleotide sequence: TGCGCCAGCAGCTCCGGGGTGGGGTTCGAGCAGTACTTC.

This sequence joins TRBV11-3 and TRBJ2-1; D remains unclear. This CDR3 comprises 11 residues. The germline V gene encodes CDR1 SGHNT and CDR2 YENEEA. Trimming took off 5 bases at V and 4 bases at J, with 3 bases between the two ends. The CDR3: CASSHYNEQFF. Written as DNA, the CDR3 is TGTGCCAGCAGCCATTACAATGAGCAGTTCTTC.

The chain joins TRBV7-2 to TRBJ2-7; 8 bases map to TRBD1. J gave up 0 bases and V 4 bases, and 8 bases lay outside the gene matches. There are 16 residues in the CDR3. Germline CDR1 SGHTA, CDR2 FQGNSA. The CDR3 DNA reads as TGTGCCAGCAGCTACCTTACAGGGGGTTACTCCTACGAGCAGTACTTC. This sequence encodes CASSYLTGGYSYEQYF.

The J gene is TRBJ2-1, the V gene TRBV9; 7 bases match TRBD2. Germline V gene lookup returns CDR1 SGDLS and CDR2 YYNGEE. This CDR3 spans 16 amino acids. The trim removed 4 bases at V and 0 bases at J, leaving 7 bases unmatched. The CDR3 spells CASSILPSGSYNEQFF. The CDR3 nucleotides read TGTGCCAGCAGCATTCTCCCTAGCGGCTCCTACAATGAGCAGTTCTTC.

This chain joins TRBV2 and TRBJ2-3, with D perhaps matching TRBD2 (7 bases). This CDR3 contains 16 residues. The V end lost 2 bases, the J end lost 3 bases, and 15 bases lay between the germline ends. The germline CDR1 and CDR2 sequences are SNHLY and FYNNEI. This CDR3 reads CASSETLGGLTDTQYF. The CDR3 coding sequence is TGTGCCAGCAGTGAAACCCTGGGGGGGCTAACAGATACGCAGTATTTT.

This clone appeared a few times. This chain joins TRBV12-3 or TRBV12-4 and TRBJ2-7, with D perhaps TRBD2 (5 bases). The CDR3 runs 13 residues. The V gene lost 3 bases and the J gene lost 6 bases, with 12 bases spanning the gap. The CDR3 protein is CASSFLALGEQYF. CDR3 DNA sequence: TGTGCCAGCAGTTTTCTGGCACTAGGCGAGCAGTACTTC.

This rearrangement joins TRBV7-3 to TRBJ2-1; 9 bases are shared with TRBD2. This CDR3 is built from 14 residues. Germline V CDR1 and CDR2: SGHTA, FQGTGA. V lost 5 bases and J lost 12; bases outside the gene matches: 11. The CDR3 protein is CASSPTASGTGQFF. In DNA, the CDR3 is TGTGCCAGCAGCCCCACGGCTAGCGGGACCGGGCAGTTCTTC.

At least ten counts were recorded for this clone. The V and J genes are TRBV12-5 and TRBJ1-2; TRBD1 is a possible D gene (6 bases). This CDR3 contains 13 residues. The germline gives CDR1 LGHNT, CDR2 FRNRAP. V lost 4 bases to trimming and J lost 6 bases, with 12 bases between them. CDR3 nucleotides: TGTGCTAGTGGTTCGGGGACAAGGAATGGCTACACCTTC. As protein: CASGSGTRNGYTF.

V gene TRBV24-1 combines with J gene TRBJ2-2, with TRBD2 identical over 11 bases. Germline loops: CDR1 KGHDR, CDR2 SFDVKD. The CDR3 length is 15 residues. V lost 10 bases, J lost 1 base, and 4 bases stayed unmatched. This CDR3 reads CATYGLAGNTGELFF. CDR3 in DNA: TGTGCCACGTACGGACTAGCGGGGAACACCGGGGAGCTGTTTTTT.

In its sample, this clone was seen once. The rearrangement uses TRBV3-1 (or the pseudogene TRBV3-2) and TRBJ2-5; perhaps TRBD2 as D (6 bases). This CDR3 is 15 amino acids long. The V and J ends lost 4 bases and 2 bases respectively, with 14 bases between them. Germline values: CDR1 LGHDT, CDR2 YNNKEL (reference sequence). The CDR3 loop is CASSRGERLQETQYF. The CDR3 DNA reads TGTGCCAGCAGCCGGGGGGAGCGGCTACAAGAGACCCAGTACTTC.

The gene calls are TRBV27 and TRBJ1-6; D gene unclear. Trimming removed 8 bases at V and 0 bases at J, with 8 bases between. Germline assignment: CDR1 MNHEY and CDR2 SMNVEV (reference sequence). This CDR3 has 14 residues. CDR3 DNA: TGTGCCAGCTTAGATTCCTCCTATAATTCACCCCTCCACTTT. This encodes CASLDSSYNSPLHF.

The gene calls are TRBV28 and TRBJ2-3, with 7 bases fitting TRBD2. Trimming took 7 bases from V and 2 from J; bases not matched to a gene: 6. Germline values: CDR1 MDHEN, CDR2 SYDVKM. This CDR3 has 14 residues. The CDR3 loop reads CASKGLRFTDTQYF. The CDR3 bases are TGTGCCAGCAAGGGACTAAGATTCACAGATACGCAGTATTTT.

J is TRBJ1-1 and V is TRBV7-9, with 9 bases identical to TRBD1. This CDR3 comprises 17 residues. V was clipped by 4 bases and J by 2 bases; unmatched bases: 11. CDR1 and CDR2 from the germline V gene are SEHNR and FQNEAQ (reference sequence). This CDR3 reads CASSSPRDRDFNTEAFF. Written as DNA, the CDR3 is TGTGCCAGCAGCTCGCCCCGGGACAGGGATTTTAACACTGAAGCTTTCTTT.

This chain links TRBV19 with TRBJ2-7; D is possibly TRBD2 (5 bases). CDR3 size: 14 residues. V gave up 0 bases and J gave up 5 bases, with 11 bases separating them. Per germline, CDR1 LNHDA and CDR2 SQIVND (reference sequence). The CDR3, as DNA: TGTGCCAGTAGTATAGATCGGGAAGAGGACGAGCAGTACTTC. Its translation: CASSIDREEDEQYF.